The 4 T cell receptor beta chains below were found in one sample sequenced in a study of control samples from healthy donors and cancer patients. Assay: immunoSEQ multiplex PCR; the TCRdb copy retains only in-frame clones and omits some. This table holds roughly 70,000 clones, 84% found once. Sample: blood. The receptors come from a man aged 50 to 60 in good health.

CDR3 sequence: CASSVTGGSTDTQYF. The CDR3 nucleotides read TGTGCCAGCAGTGTTACCGGGGGCTCTACAGATACGCAGTATTTT. The chain joins TRBV2 to TRBJ2-3, with D perhaps assigned TRBD1 or TRBD2 (6 bases each). Germline assignment: CDR1 SNHLY and CDR2 FYNNEI. V was trimmed by 4 bases and J by 3 bases, leaving 14 bases between them. This CDR3 has 15 amino acids. Using reference TRBV2 and TRBJ2-3 for the parts outside the CDR3, the full variable domain is EPEVTQTPSHQVTQMGQEVILRCVPISNHLYFYWYRQILGQKVEFLVSFYNNEISEKSEIFDDQFSVERPDGSNFTLKIRSTKLEDSAMYFCASSVTGGSTDTQYFGPGTRLTVL.

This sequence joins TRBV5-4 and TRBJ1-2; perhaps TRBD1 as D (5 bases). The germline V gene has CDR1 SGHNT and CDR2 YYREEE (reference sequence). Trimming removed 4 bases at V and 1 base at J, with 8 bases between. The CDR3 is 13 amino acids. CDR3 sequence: CASSRQINYGYTF. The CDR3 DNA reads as TGTGCCAGCAGCCGACAGATTAACTATGGCTACACCTTC.

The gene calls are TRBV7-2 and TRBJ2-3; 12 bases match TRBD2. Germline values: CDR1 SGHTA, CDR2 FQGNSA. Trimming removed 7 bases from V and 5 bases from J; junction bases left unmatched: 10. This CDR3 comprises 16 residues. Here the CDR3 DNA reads TGTGCCAGCACTCCCGGGACTAGCGGGTGGCGAGATACGCAGTATTTT. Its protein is CASTPGTSGWRDTQYF.

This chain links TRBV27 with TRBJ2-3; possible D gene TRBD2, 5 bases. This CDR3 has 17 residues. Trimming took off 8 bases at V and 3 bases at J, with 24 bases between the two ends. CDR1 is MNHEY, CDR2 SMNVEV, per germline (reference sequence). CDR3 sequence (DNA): TGTGCCAGCGGAAGTACAGCGGAAATTCTTTCGACAGATACGCAGTATTTT. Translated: CASGSTAEILSTDTQYF.